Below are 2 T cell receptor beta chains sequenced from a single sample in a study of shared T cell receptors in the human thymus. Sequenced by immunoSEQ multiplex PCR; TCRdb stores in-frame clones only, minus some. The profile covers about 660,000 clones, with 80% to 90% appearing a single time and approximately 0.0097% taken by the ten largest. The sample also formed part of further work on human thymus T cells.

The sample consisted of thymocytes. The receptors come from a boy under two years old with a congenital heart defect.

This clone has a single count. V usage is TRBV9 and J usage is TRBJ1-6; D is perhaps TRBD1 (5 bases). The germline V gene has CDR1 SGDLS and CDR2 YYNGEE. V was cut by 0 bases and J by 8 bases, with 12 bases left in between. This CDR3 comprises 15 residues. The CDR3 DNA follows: TGTGCCAGCAGCGTAGGCCAGGGAAGAGATTCACCCCTCCACTTT. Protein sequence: CASSVGQGRDSPLHF.

The CDR3 spells CSVGSTGDEKLFF. CDR3 nucleotide sequence: TGCAGCGTTGGTTCCACAGGGGATGAAAAACTGTTTTTT. The chain links TRBV29-1 to TRBJ1-4, with 7 bases fitting TRBD1. With V trimmed by 4 bases and J by 6 bases, 5 bases remained unmatched. Germline V gene data show CDR1 as SQVTM and CDR2 as ANQGSEA. The CDR3 consists of 13 residues.